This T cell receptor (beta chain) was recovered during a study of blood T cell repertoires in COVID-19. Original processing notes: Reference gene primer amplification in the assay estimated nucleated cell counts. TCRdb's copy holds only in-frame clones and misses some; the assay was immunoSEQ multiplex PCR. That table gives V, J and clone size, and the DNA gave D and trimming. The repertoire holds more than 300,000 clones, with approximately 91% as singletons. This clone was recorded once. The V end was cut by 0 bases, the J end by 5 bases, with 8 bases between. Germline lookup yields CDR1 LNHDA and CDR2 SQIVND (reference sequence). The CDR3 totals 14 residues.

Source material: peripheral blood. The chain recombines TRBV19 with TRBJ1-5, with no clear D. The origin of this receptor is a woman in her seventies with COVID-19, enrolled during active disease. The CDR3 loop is CASSIEYRDQPQHF. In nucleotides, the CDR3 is TGTGCCAGTAGTATAGAGTATCGAGATCAGCCCCAGCATTTT.